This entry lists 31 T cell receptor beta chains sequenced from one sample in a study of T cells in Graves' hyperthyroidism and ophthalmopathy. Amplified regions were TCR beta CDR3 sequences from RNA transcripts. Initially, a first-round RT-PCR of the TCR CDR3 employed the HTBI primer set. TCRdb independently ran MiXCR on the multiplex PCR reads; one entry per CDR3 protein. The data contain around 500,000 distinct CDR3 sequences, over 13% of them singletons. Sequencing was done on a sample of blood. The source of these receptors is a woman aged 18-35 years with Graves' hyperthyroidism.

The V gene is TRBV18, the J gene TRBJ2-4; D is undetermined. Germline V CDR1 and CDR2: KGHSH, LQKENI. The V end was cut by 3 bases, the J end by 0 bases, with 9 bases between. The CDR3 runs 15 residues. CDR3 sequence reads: CASSPSLEAKNIQYF. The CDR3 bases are TGTGCCAGCTCACCTTCTCTAGAAGCCAAAAACATTCAGTACTTC. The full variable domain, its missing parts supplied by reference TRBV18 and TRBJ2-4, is NAGVMQNPRHLVRRRGQEARLRCSPMKGHSHVYWYRQLPEEGLKFMVYLQKENIIDESGMPKERFSAEFPKEGPSILRIQQVVRGDSAAYFCASSPSLEAKNIQYFGAGTRLSVL.

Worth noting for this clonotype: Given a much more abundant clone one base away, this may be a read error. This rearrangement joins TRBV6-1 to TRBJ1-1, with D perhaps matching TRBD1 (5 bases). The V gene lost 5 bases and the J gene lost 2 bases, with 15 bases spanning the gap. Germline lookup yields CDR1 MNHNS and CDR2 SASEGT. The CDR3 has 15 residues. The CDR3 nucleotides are TGTGCCAGCAGTCCTCTGACAGTCTTCAACACTGAAGCTTTCTTT. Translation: CASSPLTVFNTEAFF.

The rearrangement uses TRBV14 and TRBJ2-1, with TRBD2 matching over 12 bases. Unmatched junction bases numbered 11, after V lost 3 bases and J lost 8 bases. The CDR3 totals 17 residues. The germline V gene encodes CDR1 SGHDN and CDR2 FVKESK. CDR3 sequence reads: CASSHRLAGDRDDEQFF. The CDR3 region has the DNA TGTGCCAGCAGCCACCGACTAGCGGGAGATAGGGACGATGAGCAGTTCTTC. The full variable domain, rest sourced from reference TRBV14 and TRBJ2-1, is EAGVTQFPSHSVIEKGQTVTLRCDPISGHDNLYWYRRVMGKEIKFLLHFVKESKQDESGMPNNRFLAERTGGTYSTLKVQPAELEDSGVYFCASSHRLAGDRDDEQFFGPGTRLTVL.

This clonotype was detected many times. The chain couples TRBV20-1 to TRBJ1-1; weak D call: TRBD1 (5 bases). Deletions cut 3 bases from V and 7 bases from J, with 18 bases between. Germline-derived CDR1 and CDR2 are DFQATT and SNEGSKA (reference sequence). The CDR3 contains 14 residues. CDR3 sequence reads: CSARSAGELVEAFF. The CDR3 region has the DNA TGCAGTGCTAGGTCCGCGGGGGAGTTAGTTGAAGCTTTCTTT.

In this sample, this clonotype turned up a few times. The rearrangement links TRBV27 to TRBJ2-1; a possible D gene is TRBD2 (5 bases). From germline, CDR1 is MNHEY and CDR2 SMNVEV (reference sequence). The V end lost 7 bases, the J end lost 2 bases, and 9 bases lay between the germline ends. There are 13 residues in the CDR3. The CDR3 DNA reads TGTGCCAGCACGAGGAGGCCCTACAATGAGCAGTTCTTC. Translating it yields CASTRRPYNEQFF.

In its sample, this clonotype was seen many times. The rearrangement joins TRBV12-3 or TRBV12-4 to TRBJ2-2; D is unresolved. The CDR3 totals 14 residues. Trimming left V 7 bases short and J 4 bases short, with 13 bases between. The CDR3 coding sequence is TGTGCCAGCATTCGGCGCTATGTCACCGGGGAGCTGTTTTTT. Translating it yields CASIRRYVTGELFF.

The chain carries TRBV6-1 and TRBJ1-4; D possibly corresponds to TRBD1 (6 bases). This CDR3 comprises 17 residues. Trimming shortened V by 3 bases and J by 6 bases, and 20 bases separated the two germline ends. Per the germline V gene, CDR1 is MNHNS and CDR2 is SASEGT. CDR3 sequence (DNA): TGTGCCAGCAGTGACCCCCCAGGGAGGGGGGCATATGAAAAACTGTTTTTT. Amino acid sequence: CASSDPPGRGAYEKLFF.

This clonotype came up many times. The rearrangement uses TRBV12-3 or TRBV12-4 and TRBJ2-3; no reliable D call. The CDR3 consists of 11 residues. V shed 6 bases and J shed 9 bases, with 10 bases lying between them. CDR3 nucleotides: TGTGCCAGCAGCCAGACTGGAACGCAGTATTTT. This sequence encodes CASSQTGTQYF.

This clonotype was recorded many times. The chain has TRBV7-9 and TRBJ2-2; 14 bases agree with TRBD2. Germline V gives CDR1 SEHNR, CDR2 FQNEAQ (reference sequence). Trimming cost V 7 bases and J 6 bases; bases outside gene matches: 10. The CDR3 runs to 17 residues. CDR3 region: CASNHLRGLAGAGELFF. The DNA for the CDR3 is TGTGCCAGCAACCATTTGCGGGGACTAGCGGGGGCCGGGGAGCTGTTTTTT.

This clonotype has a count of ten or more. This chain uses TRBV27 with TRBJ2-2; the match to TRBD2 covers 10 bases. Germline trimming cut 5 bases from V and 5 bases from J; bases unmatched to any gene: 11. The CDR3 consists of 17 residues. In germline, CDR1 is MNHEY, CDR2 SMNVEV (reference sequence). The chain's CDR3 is CASSTSGRAFGTGELFF. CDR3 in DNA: TGTGCCAGCAGTACGAGCGGGAGGGCCTTTGGTACCGGGGAGCTGTTTTTT.

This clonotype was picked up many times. The CDR3 DNA is TGCAGCGCCGCCTCTAACACTGAAGCTTTCTTT. It codes for CSAASNTEAFF. The V and J genes are TRBV29-1 and TRBJ1-1; D is uncertain. CDR3 length equals 11 residues. Trimming took off 7 bases at V and 2 bases at J, with 8 bases between the two ends. Germline-derived CDR1 and CDR2 are SQVTM and ANQGSEA.

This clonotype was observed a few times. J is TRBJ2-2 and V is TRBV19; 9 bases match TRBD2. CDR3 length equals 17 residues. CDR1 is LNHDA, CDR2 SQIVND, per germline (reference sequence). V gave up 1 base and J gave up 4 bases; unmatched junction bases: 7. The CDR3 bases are TGTGCCAGTAGTATAGTGCGGGGGGGCATGGGCACCGGGGAGCTGTTTTTT. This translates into CASSIVRGGMGTGELFF.

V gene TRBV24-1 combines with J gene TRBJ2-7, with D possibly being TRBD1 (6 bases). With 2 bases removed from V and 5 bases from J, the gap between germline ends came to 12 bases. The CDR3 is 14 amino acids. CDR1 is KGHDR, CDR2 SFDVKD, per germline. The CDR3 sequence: CATSDSTGSHEQYF. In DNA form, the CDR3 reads TGTGCCACCAGTGATTCGACAGGTTCCCACGAGCAGTACTTC.

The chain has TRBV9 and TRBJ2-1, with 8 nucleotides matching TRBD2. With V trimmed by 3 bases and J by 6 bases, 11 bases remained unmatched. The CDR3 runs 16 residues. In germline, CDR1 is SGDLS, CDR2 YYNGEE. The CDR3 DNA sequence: TGTGCCAGCAGCGCCTCCGGGGGACTAGTGGGCAATGAGCAGTTCTTC. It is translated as CASSASGGLVGNEQFF.

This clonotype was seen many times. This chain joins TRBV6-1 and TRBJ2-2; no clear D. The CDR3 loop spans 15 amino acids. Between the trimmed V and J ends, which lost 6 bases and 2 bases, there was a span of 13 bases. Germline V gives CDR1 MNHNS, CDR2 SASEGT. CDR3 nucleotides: TGTGCCAGCAGAGCTCGACTCTTAAACACCGGGGAGCTGTTTTTT. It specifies CASRARLLNTGELFF.

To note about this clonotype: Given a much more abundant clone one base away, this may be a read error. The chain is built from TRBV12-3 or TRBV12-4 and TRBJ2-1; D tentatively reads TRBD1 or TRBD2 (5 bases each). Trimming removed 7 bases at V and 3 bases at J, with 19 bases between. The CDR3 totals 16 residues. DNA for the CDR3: TGTGCCAGCACTCCCCAGGGACCAGCGGTCTACAATGAGCAGTTCTTC. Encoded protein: CASTPQGPAVYNEQFF.

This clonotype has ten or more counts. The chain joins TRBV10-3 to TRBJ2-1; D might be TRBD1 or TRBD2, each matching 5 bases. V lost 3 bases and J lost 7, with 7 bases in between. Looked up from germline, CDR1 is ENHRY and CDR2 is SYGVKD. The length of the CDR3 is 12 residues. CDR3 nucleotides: TGTGCCATCAGTGACAGGGAGAATGAGCAGTTCTTC. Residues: CAISDRENEQFF.

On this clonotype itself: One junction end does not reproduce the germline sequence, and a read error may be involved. The DNA for the CDR3 is TGTGCCAGCAGTCCTGACCGGGACAGGGGTCACTACGCCTTC. It is translated as CASSPDRDRGHYAF. The gene calls are TRBV6-1 and TRBJ1-2, with 10 bases lining up with TRBD1. This CDR3 region has 14 residues. Germline V gives CDR1 MNHNS, CDR2 SASEGT.

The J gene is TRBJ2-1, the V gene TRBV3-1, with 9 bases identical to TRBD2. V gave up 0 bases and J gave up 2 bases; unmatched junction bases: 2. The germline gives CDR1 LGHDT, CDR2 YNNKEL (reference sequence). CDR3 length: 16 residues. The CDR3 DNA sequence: TGTGCCAGCAGCCAAGATGCTAGCGGGGCCTACAATGAGCAGTTCTTC. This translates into CASSQDASGAYNEQFF.

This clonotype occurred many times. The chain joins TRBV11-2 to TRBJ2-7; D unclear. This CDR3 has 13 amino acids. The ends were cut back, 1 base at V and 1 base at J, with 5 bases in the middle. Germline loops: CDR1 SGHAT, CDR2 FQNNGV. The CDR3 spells CASSLGDSYEQYV. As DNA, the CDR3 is TGTGCCAGCAGCTTAGGGGATTCCTACGAGCAGTACGTC.

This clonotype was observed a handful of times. CDR3 in amino acids: CAWSYAFGNTEAFF. The CDR3 DNA sequence: TGTGCCTGGAGTTACGCCTTTGGGAACACTGAAGCTTTCTTT. The chain combines TRBV30 with TRBJ1-1; D unresolved. V was pared by 2 bases and J by 1 base, with 11 bases between. CDR1 and CDR2 (germline): GTSNPN, SVGIG (reference sequence). The CDR3 has 14 residues.

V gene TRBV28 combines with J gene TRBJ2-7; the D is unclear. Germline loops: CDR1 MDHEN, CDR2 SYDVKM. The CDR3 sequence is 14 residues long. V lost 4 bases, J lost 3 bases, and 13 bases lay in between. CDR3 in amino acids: CASSSGAGFYEQYV. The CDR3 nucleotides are TGTGCCAGCAGTTCCGGAGCCGGGTTCTACGAGCAGTACGTC.

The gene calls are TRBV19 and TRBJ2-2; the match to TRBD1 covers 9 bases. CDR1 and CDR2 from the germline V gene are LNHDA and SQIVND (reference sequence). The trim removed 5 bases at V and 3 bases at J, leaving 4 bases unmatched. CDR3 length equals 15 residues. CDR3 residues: CASSWGQGYTGELFF. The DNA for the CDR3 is TGTGCCAGTAGTTGGGGACAGGGATACACCGGGGAGCTGTTTTTT.

CDR3 nucleotide sequence: TGTGCCAGCAGCTTGAGCTTCGAATACGAGCAGTACGTC. Protein product: CASSLSFEYEQYV. This sequence joins TRBV5-6 and TRBJ2-7; D not certain. Trimming took 1 base from V and 4 from J, leaving 9 bases between them. CDR1 is SGHDT and CDR2 is YYEEEE in the germline V gene. The CDR3 is made up of 13 amino acids.

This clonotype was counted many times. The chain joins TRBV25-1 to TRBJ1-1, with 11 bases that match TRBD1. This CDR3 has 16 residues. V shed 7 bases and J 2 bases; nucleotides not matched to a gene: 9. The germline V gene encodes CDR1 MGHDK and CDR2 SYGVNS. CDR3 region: CASTGDRGWRNTEAFF. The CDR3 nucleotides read TGTGCCAGCACCGGGGACAGGGGGTGGAGAAACACTGAAGCTTTCTTT.

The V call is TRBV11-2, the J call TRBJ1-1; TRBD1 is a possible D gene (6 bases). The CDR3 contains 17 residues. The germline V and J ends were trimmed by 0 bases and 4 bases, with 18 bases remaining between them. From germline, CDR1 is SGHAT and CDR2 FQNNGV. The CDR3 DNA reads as TGTGCCAGCAGCTTAGACCGGGGGGGCGTTTCCGGCACTGAAGCTTTCTTT. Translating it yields CASSLDRGGVSGTEAFF.

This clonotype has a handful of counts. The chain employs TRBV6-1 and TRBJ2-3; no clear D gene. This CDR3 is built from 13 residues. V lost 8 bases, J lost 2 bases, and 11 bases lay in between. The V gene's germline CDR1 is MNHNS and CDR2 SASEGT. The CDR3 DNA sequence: TGTGCCAGCGCAGACTGGCTCACAGATACGCAGTATTTT. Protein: CASADWLTDTQYF.

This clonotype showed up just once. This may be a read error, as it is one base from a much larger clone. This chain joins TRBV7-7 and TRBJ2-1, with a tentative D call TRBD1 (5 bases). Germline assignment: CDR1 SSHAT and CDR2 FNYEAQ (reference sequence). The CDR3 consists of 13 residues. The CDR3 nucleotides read TGTGCCAGCAGCTTAGAAGGGGCCAATGAGGAGTTCTTC. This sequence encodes CASSLEGANEEFF.

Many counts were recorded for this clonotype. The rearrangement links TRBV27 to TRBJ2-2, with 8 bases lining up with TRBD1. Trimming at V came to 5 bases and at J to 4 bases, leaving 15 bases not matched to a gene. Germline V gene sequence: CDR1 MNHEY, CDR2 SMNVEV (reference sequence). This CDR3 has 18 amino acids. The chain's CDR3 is CASSPPKPGQASTGELFF. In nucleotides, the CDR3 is TGTGCCAGCAGTCCGCCGAAACCGGGACAGGCGAGCACCGGGGAGCTGTTTTTT.

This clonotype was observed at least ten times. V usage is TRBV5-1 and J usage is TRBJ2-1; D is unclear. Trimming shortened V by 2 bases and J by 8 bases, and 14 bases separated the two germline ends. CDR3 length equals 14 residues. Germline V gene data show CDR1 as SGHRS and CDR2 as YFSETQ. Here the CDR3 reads CASSFETHWDEQFF. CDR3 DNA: TGCGCCAGCAGCTTCGAGACCCACTGGGATGAGCAGTTCTTC.

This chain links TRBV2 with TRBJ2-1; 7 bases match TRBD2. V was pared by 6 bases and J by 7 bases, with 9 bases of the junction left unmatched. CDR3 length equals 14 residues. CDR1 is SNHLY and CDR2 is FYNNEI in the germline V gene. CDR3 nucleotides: TGTGCCAGCAGGCGGACTGGCGGGAGTAATGAGCAGTTCTTC. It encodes CASRRTGGSNEQFF. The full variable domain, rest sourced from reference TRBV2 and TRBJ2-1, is EPEVTQTPSHQVTQMGQEVILRCVPISNHLYFYWYRQILGQKVEFLVSFYNNEISEKSEIFDDQFSVERPDGSNFTLKIRSTKLEDSAMYFCASRRTGGSNEQFFGPGTRLTVL.